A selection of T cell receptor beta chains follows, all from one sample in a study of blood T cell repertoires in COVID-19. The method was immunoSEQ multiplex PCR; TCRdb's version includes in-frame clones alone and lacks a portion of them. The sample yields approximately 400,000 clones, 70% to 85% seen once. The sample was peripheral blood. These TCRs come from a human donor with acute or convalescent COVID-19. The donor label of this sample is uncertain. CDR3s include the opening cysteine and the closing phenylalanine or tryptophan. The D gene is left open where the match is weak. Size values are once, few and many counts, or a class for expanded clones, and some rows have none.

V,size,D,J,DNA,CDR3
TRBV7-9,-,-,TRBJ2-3,TGTGCCAGCAGCTTAGTAAGCGTCACAGATACGCAGTATTTT,CASSLVSVTDTQYF
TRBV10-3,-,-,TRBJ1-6,TGTGCCATCAGTGGCATGAGCTCCTATAATTCACCCCTCCACTTT,CAISGMSSYNSPLHF
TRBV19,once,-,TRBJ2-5,TGTGCCAGTAGTATAGGGCGGACTACACAAGAGACCCAGTACTTC,CASSIGRTTQETQYF
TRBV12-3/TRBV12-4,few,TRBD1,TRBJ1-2,TGTGCCAGCAGTAGCAGGGGGTTCGGTGGCTACACCTTC,CASSSRGFGGYTF
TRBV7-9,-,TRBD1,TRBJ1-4,TGTGCCAGCAGCTCTCAGGACAGGAGGAATGAAAAACTGTTTTTT,CASSSQDRRNEKLFF
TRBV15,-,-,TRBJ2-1,TGTGCCACCAGCAGAGAAGGGGGAGGGCCTTACAATGAGCAGTTCTTC,CATSREGGGPYNEQFF
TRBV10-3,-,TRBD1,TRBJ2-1,TGTGCCATCAGTGAAATGGGGGACAGGGCCTACAATGAGCAGTTCTTC,CAISEMGDRAYNEQFF
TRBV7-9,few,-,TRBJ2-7,TGTGCCAGCAGCTCCCGACGAGGAACTCTCCCCCCTTCCTACGAGCAGTACTTC,CASSSRRGTLPPSYEQYF
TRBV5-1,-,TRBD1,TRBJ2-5,TGCGCCAGCAGCATACAAACAGGGGAAGAGACCCAGTACTTC,CASSIQTGEETQYF
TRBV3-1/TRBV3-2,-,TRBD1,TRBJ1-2,TGTGCCAGCAGCCAAGCAGGGGGCTCCCGTGTCGGGGGCTACACCTTC,CASSQAGGSRVGGYTF
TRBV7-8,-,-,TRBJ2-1,TGTGCCAGCAGCTTAGAGGAGGGGGCATGGGAGCAGTTCTTC,CASSLEEGAWEQFF
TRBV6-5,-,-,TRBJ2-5,TGTGCCAGCAGGCCCGCGGGCTTGGTCGGAGAGACCCAGTACTTC,CASRPAGLVGETQYF
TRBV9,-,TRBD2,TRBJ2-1,TGTGCCAGCAGCGTAGAACTAGCGGGAGGGCCCTACAATGAGCAGTTCTTC,CASSVELAGGPYNEQFF
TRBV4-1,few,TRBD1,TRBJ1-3,TGCGCCAGCAGCCTTACCGACAGGGAACGTGGAAACACCATATATTTT,CASSLTDRERGNTIYF
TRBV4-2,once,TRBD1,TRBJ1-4,TGTGCCAGCAGCCAGCGGGACAGAAAAAATGAAAAACTGTTTTTT,CASSQRDRKNEKLFF
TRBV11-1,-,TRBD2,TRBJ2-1,TGTGCCAGCAGCTGGACTAGCGGGGATTACAATGAGCAGTTCTTC,CASSWTSGDYNEQFF
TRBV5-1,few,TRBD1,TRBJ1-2,TGCGCCAGCAGCTTGGGGACAGGGAACTATGGCTACACCTTC,CASSLGTGNYGYTF
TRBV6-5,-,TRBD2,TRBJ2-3,TGTGCCAGCAGTCTTTGGACTAGCGGCACAGATACGCAGTATTTT,CASSLWTSGTDTQYF
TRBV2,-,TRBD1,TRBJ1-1,TGTGCCAGCACCCTCGAAGGGGGCCCGACTGAAGCTTTCTTT,CASTLEGGPTEAFF
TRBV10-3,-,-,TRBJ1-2,TGTGCCATCAGTGGGCAGGGTGTCAATGGCTACACCTTC,CAISGQGVNGYTF
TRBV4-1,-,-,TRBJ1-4,TGCGCCAGCAGCCCGGGACAACAGGGAAATGAAAAACTGTTTTTT,CASSPGQQGNEKLFF
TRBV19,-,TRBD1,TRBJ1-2,TGTGCCAGTAGTCCCGAGGGCACAGGGGGATTCTATGGCTACACCTTC,CASSPEGTGGFYGYTF
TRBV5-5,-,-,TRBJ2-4,TGTGCCAGCACCTTTTCCCTAGCCAAAAACATTCAGTACTTC,CASTFSLAKNIQYF
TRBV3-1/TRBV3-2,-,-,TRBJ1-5,TGTGCCAGCAGCCCCCTTCAGCCCCAGCATTTT,CASSPLQPQHF
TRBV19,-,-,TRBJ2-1,TGTGCCAGCCAGAAGACTAGTTCTTCCTACAATGAGCAGTTCTTC,CASQKTSSSYNEQFF
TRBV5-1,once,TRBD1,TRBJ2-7,TGCGCCAGCAGCTCCGGCACAGGGGTTGCCGAGCAGTACTTC,CASSSGTGVAEQYF
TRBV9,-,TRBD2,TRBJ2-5,TGTGCCAGCAGCGCCCGACTAGCGGGGGGGCAAGAGACCCAGTACTTC,CASSARLAGGQETQYF
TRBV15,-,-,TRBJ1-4,TGTGCCACCAGCAGAGAACTTGGACTCATCGAAGGGAGGAAAAAACTGTTTTTT,CATSRELGLIEGRKKLFF
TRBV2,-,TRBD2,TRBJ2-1,TGTGCCAGCAGAGGCGTGAGCGGGAGAGAGTCCTACAATGAGCAGTTCTTC,CASRGVSGRESYNEQFF
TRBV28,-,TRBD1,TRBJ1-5,TGTGCCAGCAGTTTCCGGGACAGGGCCAATCAGCCCCAGCATTTT,CASSFRDRANQPQHF
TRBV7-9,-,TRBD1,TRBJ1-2,TGTGCCAGCAGCCATAATAGACCCAACAGGGGCTATGGCTACACCTTC,CASSHNRPNRGYGYTF
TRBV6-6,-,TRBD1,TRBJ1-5,TGTGCCAGCAGTCGGGGGACAGGGAATTCTGGGAATCAGCCCCAGCATTTT,CASSRGTGNSGNQPQHF
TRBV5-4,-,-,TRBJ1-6,TGTGCCAGCAGCTTGGAGTTGCCAGGGGCATATTCACCCCTCCACTTT,CASSLELPGAYSPLHF
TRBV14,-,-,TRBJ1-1,TGTGCCAGCAGCCAGTCCAGGAACACTGAAGCTTTCTTT,CASSQSRNTEAFF
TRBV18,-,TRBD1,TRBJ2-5,TGTGCCAGCTCAGGACAGGGCCCAGAGACCCAGTACTTC,CASSGQGPETQYF
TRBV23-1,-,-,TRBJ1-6,TGCGCCAGCAGTCAAAGACGGGGTTTCCATAATTCACCCCTCCACTTT,CASSQRRGFHNSPLHF
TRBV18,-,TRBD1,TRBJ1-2,TGTGCCAGCTCTCGAGGACAGGGGACTAACTATGGCTACACCTTC,CASSRGQGTNYGYTF
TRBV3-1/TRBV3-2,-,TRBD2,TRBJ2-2,TGTGCCAGCAGTCAGCCGGGACTAGCGGGAGCGCGAGGGTCCGGGGAGCTGTTTTTT,CASSQPGLAGARGSGELFF
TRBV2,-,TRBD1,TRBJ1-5,TGTGCCAGCAGTGACACGGGACAGGGGCCTTTGAGCAATCAGCCCCAGCATTTT,CASSDTGQGPLSNQPQHF
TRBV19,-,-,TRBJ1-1,TGTGCCAGTAGCCCTCGTACGGGGGAAGCTTTCTTT,CASSPRTGEAFF
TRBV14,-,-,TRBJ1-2,TGTGCCAGCAGCCCCTCCGGTAGGGGGGGTGGCTATGGCTACACCTTC,CASSPSGRGGGYGYTF
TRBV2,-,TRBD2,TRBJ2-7,TGTGCCAGCGGCCCCGGGCTAGCGGGAGCACTTACGAAATACGAGCAGTACTTC,CASGPGLAGALTKYEQYF
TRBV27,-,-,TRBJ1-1,TGTGCCAGCAGTTTTTCCCGACAGTACACTGAAGCTTTCTTT,CASSFSRQYTEAFF
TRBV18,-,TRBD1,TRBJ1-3,TGTGCCAGCTCACCAATCTCCGGGACAGGGAACTCTGGAAACACCATATATTTT,CASSPISGTGNSGNTIYF
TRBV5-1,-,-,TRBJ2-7,TGCGCCAGCAGCTTGGACCTTGGGACAACCAACGAGCAGTACTTC,CASSLDLGTTNEQYF
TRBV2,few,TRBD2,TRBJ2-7,TGTGCCAGCAGTGAACTGGGACTAGCGGGGAACGAGCAGTACTTC,CASSELGLAGNEQYF
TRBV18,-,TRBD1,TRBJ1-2,TGTGCCAGCTCACCTGGACAGGGGGTAGGCTACACCTTC,CASSPGQGVGYTF
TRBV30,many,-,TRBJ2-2,TGTGCCTGGGGGAGGAGTTCCGGGGAGCTGTTTTTT,CAWGRSSGELFF
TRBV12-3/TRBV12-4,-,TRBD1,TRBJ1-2,TGTGCCAGCAGTCCACAGGGGTCAGGAGGCTACACCTTC,CASSPQGSGGYTF
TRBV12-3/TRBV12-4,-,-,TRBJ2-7,TGTGCCAGCAGTTTACAGGGGAGATACGAGCAGTACTTC,CASSLQGRYEQYF
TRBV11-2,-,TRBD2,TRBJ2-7,TGTGCCAGCAGACTAGCAGCGGGGGGGCTGACCTACGAGCAGTACTTC,CASRLAAGGLTYEQYF
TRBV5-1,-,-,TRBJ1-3,TGCGCCAGCAGCTTGGGTGGCATTCTCTCTGGAAACACCATATATTTT,CASSLGGILSGNTIYF
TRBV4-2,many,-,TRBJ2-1,TGTGCCAGCAGCCAAGTCCCAACGCGGACTACCCACAATGAGCAGTTCTTC,CASSQVPTRTTHNEQFF
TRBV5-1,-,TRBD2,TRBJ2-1,TGCGCCAGCAGTCGGCGTAGCGGGGGGAATGATGAGCAGTTCTTC,CASSRRSGGNDEQFF
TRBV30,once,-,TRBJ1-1,TGTGCCTGGAGTAGGGGTTTCGGGGGAAACACTGAAGCTTTCTTT,CAWSRGFGGNTEAFF
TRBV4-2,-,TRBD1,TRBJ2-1,TGTGCCAGCAGCCAAAAGGGACAGCCCGAGCAGTTCTTC,CASSQKGQPEQFF
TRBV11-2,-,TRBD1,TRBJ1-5,TGTGCCAGCAGCTTGACAGGGGGCGGGCAGCCCCAGCATTTT,CASSLTGGGQPQHF